This paragraph reports one TCR beta chain. The antigen is not known. This sample's RNA came from whole unsorted tissue. Chemotherapy-naive patients with new lung cancer underwent thoracic surgery in China, August–late 2014. This specimen comes from a study of tumor and adjacent non-tumor tissue in lung cancer. The study's findings and limits: Normal lung showed higher cumulative top 100 clone frequency than tumor.

Three rounds of nested PCR, following a modified ARM-PCR protocol, produced the TCRbeta library. MiXCR, applied by TCRdb to the multiplex PCR reads, yields one record per CDR3 protein. The table shows roughly 200,000 distinct CDR3 sequences, with 71% occurring only once. V lost 7 bases and J 7 bases, leaving 10 bases between the germline ends. Germline CDR1 is MDHEN and CDR2 is SYDVKM. The CDR3 is 11 amino acids. This receptor was taken from a man aged 55 to 70 with non-small cell lung cancer. The sequenced sample consisted of lung tumor tissue. This rearrangement joins TRBV28 to TRBJ1-1; D unresolved. CDR3 residues: CASKLEGEAFF. The CDR3 region has the DNA TGTGCCAGCAAATTGGAGGGTGAAGCTTTCTTT. Full variable domain (missing parts from reference TRBV28 and TRBJ1-1): DVKVTQSSRYLVKRTGEKVFLECVQDMDHENMFWYRQDPGLGLRLIYFSYDVKMKEKGDIPEGYSVSREKKERFSLILESASTNQTSMYLCASKLEGEAFFGQGTRLTVV.